This T cell receptor (beta chain) stems from a study of blood T cell repertoires in COVID-19. Germline CDR1 reads SEHNR; CDR2 reads FQNEAQ (reference sequence). The CDR3 is made up of 13 amino acids. V was shortened by 1 base and J by 10 bases, with 11 bases between the two germline ends. This clone has only one observation. Assay used: immunoSEQ multiplex PCR; TCRdb lists only in-frame clones, some missing. The table shows approximately 200,000 clones, with approximately 89% occurring only once. The V call is TRBV7-9, the J call TRBJ2-1; a weak D match, TRBD2 (5 bases). The TCR was taken from a woman in her 30s with acute or convalescent COVID-19. Sequencing was carried out using peripheral blood. The CDR3 nucleotides are TGTGCCAGCAGCTTAGGGGAAGAGGGCGAGCAGTTCTTC. This encodes CASSLGEEGEQFF. The full variable domain, with the rest looked up from reference TRBV7-9 and TRBJ2-1, is DTGVSQNPRHKITKRGQNVTFRCDPISEHNRLYWYRQTLGQGPEFLTYFQNEAQLEKSRLLSDRFSAERPKGSFSTLEIQRTEQGDSAMYLCASSLGEEGEQFFGPGTRLTVL.